The rows below give T cell receptor beta chains drawn from one sample of a study of blood T cell repertoires in COVID-19. TCRdb's copy holds only in-frame clones and misses some; the assay was immunoSEQ multiplex PCR. This table holds more than 300,000 clones, about nine tenths found once. Sequencing input: peripheral blood. All receptors derive from a woman in her 30s with COVID-19, enrolled during active disease. Each CDR3 is given with its conserved first and last residue. The D gene is left open where the match is weak. Rows give clone size only sometimes, using once, few, many, or a class for an expanded clone.

size: NA
V: TRBV5-5
J: TRBJ1-5
D: NA
length: 16
CDR3: CASSVSGVPSNQPQHF
DNA: TGTGCCAGCAGCGTGTCAGGGGTCCCTAGCAATCAGCCCCAGCATTTT

size: NA
V: TRBV7-3
J: TRBJ2-5
D: TRBD1
length: 15
CDR3: CASSSRGGRGETQYF
DNA: TGTGCCAGCAGCTCCCGAGGGGGCAGGGGGGAGACCCAGTACTTC

size: NA
V: TRBV6-5
J: TRBJ2-7
D: NA
length: 11
CDR3: CASTRTYEQYF
DNA: TGTGCCAGCACCAGGACCTACGAGCAGTACTTC

size: NA
V: TRBV5-1
J: TRBJ1-1
D: TRBD1
length: 15
CDR3: CASSSRDRFDTEAFF
DNA: TGCGCCAGCAGTTCCAGGGACAGGTTTGACACTGAAGCTTTCTTT

size: NA
V: TRBV7-9
J: TRBJ2-1
D: TRBD2
length: 15
CDR3: CASSQTSGPYNEQFF
DNA: TGTGCCAGCAGCCAGACTAGCGGCCCCTACAATGAGCAGTTCTTC

size: few
V: TRBV19
J: TRBJ1-2
D: TRBD1
length: 14
CDR3: CASSSGQAVYGYTF
DNA: TGTGCCAGTAGTAGCGGACAGGCGGTCTATGGCTACACCTTC

size: NA
V: TRBV28
J: TRBJ2-3
D: NA
length: 13
CDR3: CASSFLVTDTQYF
DNA: TGTGCCAGCAGTTTCCTAGTCACAGATACGCAGTATTTT

size: NA
V: TRBV3-1/TRBV3-2
J: TRBJ1-5
D: TRBD1
length: 16
CDR3: CASSHTGAYGNQPQHF
DNA: TGTGCCAGCAGCCACACAGGGGCGTATGGCAATCAGCCCCAGCATTTT

size: NA
V: TRBV18
J: TRBJ1-5
D: NA
length: 13
CDR3: CASSPERDQPQHF
DNA: TGTGCCAGCTCACCAGAAAGAGATCAGCCCCAGCATTTT

size: NA
V: TRBV2
J: TRBJ2-5
D: TRBD2
length: 12
CDR3: CASGGNAETQYF
DNA: TGTGCCTCGGGAGGGAACGCGGAGACCCAGTACTTC

size: NA
V: TRBV14
J: TRBJ1-3
D: TRBD1
length: 15
CDR3: CASSQTGQAGNTIYF
DNA: TGTGCCAGCAGCCAAACAGGACAGGCTGGAAACACCATATATTTT

size: few
V: TRBV19
J: TRBJ2-7
D: TRBD2
length: 15
CDR3: CASSTGLALPYEQYF
DNA: TGTGCCAGTAGTACCGGACTAGCGCTTCCCTACGAGCAGTACTTC

size: NA
V: TRBV5-1
J: TRBJ2-2
D: TRBD1
length: 17
CDR3: CASSLSLSGQGTGELFF
DNA: TGCGCCAGCAGCTTGAGTTTATCGGGACAGGGGACCGGGGAGCTGTTTTTT

size: NA
V: TRBV5-1
J: TRBJ2-3
D: NA
length: 16
CDR3: CASSLSGSSGTDTQYF
DNA: TGCGCCAGCAGCTTGTCTGGGTCTAGCGGCACAGATACGCAGTATTTT

size: NA
V: TRBV7-9
J: TRBJ1-2
D: TRBD1
length: 13
CDR3: CASSTGEGAGYTF
DNA: TGTGCCAGCAGCACCGGAGAGGGGGCTGGCTACACCTTC

size: NA
V: TRBV9
J: TRBJ2-7
D: NA
length: 15
CDR3: CASSVEGLASYEQYF
DNA: TGTGCCAGCAGCGTAGAAGGGCTAGCTAGTTACGAGCAGTACTTC

size: NA
V: TRBV2
J: TRBJ1-1
D: TRBD1
length: 13
CDR3: CATMTGGVTEAFF
DNA: TGTGCCACCATGACAGGGGGAGTCACTGAAGCTTTCTTT

size: NA
V: TRBV28
J: TRBJ2-3
D: NA
length: 15
CDR3: CASHPRGSSTDTQYF
DNA: TGTGCCAGCCACCCTCGTGGCAGTAGCACAGATACGCAGTATTTT

size: NA
V: TRBV11-2
J: TRBJ2-3
D: NA
length: 16
CDR3: CASSLGGGRGTDTQYF
DNA: TGTGCCAGCAGCTTAGGGGGGGGCAGGGGCACAGATACGCAGTATTTT

size: NA
V: TRBV28
J: TRBJ1-1
D: NA
length: 13
CDR3: CATARTVNTEAFF
DNA: TGTGCCACAGCCCGGACAGTAAACACTGAAGCTTTCTTT

size: NA
V: TRBV2
J: TRBJ1-1
D: NA
length: 16
CDR3: CASSQSQGALNTEAFF
DNA: TGTGCCAGCAGCCAGTCACAGGGAGCCTTGAACACTGAAGCTTTCTTT

size: NA
V: TRBV11-3
J: TRBJ1-6
D: NA
length: 16
CDR3: CASTISGTLHNSPLHF
DNA: TGTGCCAGCACCATTAGCGGGACACTTCATAATTCACCCCTCCACTTT

size: NA
V: TRBV5-4
J: TRBJ1-4
D: TRBD1
length: 18
CDR3: CASSAGGRGVSANEKLFF
DNA: TGTGCCAGCAGCGCAGGGGGCAGGGGGGTATCGGCTAATGAAAAACTGTTTTTT

size: NA
V: TRBV13
J: TRBJ2-5
D: TRBD1
length: 15
CDR3: CASSLRTGGAETQYF
DNA: TGTGCCAGCAGCTTAAGGACAGGGGGCGCAGAGACCCAGTACTTC

size: NA
V: TRBV4-3
J: TRBJ1-1
D: NA
length: 13
CDR3: CASSRQADTEAFF
DNA: TGCGCCAGCAGCCGACAGGCGGACACTGAAGCTTTCTTT

size: NA
V: TRBV4-1
J: TRBJ1-5
D: TRBD1
length: 15
CDR3: CASSSGGLGNQPQHF
DNA: TGCGCCAGCAGCTCAGGGGGATTAGGCAATCAGCCCCAGCATTTT

size: NA
V: TRBV19
J: TRBJ2-1
D: NA
length: 13
CDR3: CASSSPDRGEQFF
DNA: TGTGCCAGTAGTAGCCCCGATCGAGGAGAGCAGTTCTTC

size: NA
V: TRBV6-1
J: TRBJ1-5
D: NA
length: 16
CDR3: CASSEGDIWGNQPQHF
DNA: TGTGCCAGCAGTGAAGGAGACATATGGGGCAATCAGCCCCAGCATTTT

size: NA
V: TRBV24-1
J: TRBJ1-1
D: NA
length: 13
CDR3: CATSESMGGKTFF
DNA: TGTGCCACCAGTGAATCTATGGGGGGGAAAACTTTCTTT

size: NA
V: TRBV18
J: TRBJ1-1
D: TRBD1
length: 15
CDR3: CASSPTGQMNTEAFF
DNA: TGTGCCAGCTCACCGACGGGACAGATGAACACTGAAGCTTTCTTT

size: NA
V: TRBV2
J: TRBJ1-3
D: NA
length: 12
CDR3: CASSRQGNTIYF
DNA: TGTGCCAGCAGCCGACAGGGAAACACCATATATTTT

size: NA
V: TRBV6-6
J: TRBJ1-1
D: NA
length: 14
CDR3: CASIDYGVNTEAFF
DNA: TGTGCCAGCATCGACTATGGCGTGAACACTGAAGCTTTCTTT

size: NA
V: TRBV29-1
J: TRBJ1-1
D: NA
length: 13
CDR3: CSVETAMDTEAFF
DNA: TGCAGCGTTGAAACAGCTATGGACACTGAAGCTTTCTTT

size: NA
V: TRBV9
J: TRBJ2-1
D: TRBD2
length: 16
CDR3: CASSARLAGLYNEQFF
DNA: TGTGCCAGCAGCGCACGACTAGCAGGGCTCTACAATGAGCAGTTCTTC

size: NA
V: TRBV2
J: TRBJ1-5
D: NA
length: 13
CDR3: CASKGKFRTPQHF
DNA: TGTGCCAGCAAGGGGAAATTTAGGACGCCCCAGCATTTT

size: NA
V: TRBV4-3
J: TRBJ1-2
D: TRBD1
length: 17
CDR3: CASSQDRGQGLYYGYTF
DNA: TGCGCCAGCAGCCAAGATAGGGGACAGGGGCTTTACTATGGCTACACCTTC

size: NA
V: TRBV4-1
J: TRBJ1-2
D: TRBD1
length: 17
CDR3: CASSTATGGIGNYGYTF
DNA: TGCGCCAGCAGCACAGCGACAGGGGGCATAGGGAACTATGGCTACACCTTC

size: NA
V: TRBV11-2
J: TRBJ2-2
D: NA
length: 13
CDR3: CASRSNRDGELFF
DNA: TGTGCCAGCAGGAGTAACAGGGACGGGGAGCTGTTTTTT

size: once
V: TRBV2
J: TRBJ2-1
D: TRBD1
length: 14
CDR3: CASTRQGAWNEQFF
DNA: TGTGCCAGCACCCGACAGGGGGCGTGGAATGAGCAGTTCTTC

size: NA
V: TRBV28
J: TRBJ1-2
D: TRBD1
length: 14
CDR3: CASTDDREDYGYTF
DNA: TGTGCCAGCACCGATGACAGGGAGGACTATGGCTACACCTTC

size: NA
V: TRBV27
J: TRBJ2-1
D: TRBD2
length: 15
CDR3: CASSPSGGASNEQFF
DNA: TGTGCCAGCAGTCCTAGCGGGGGGGCCTCAAATGAGCAGTTCTTC

size: NA
V: TRBV2
J: TRBJ1-1
D: NA
length: 16
CDR3: CASLLQGMGRNTEAFF
DNA: TGTGCCAGCCTATTACAGGGTATGGGTCGGAACACTGAAGCTTTCTTT

size: NA
V: TRBV19
J: TRBJ1-5
D: NA
length: 13
CDR3: CASDSGNNQPQHF
DNA: TGTGCCAGTGATTCAGGAAACAATCAGCCCCAGCATTTT

size: NA
V: TRBV6-4
J: TRBJ2-1
D: TRBD1
length: 15
CDR3: CASSTTGGPYNEQFF
DNA: TGTGCCAGCAGTACAACAGGGGGTCCGTACAATGAGCAGTTCTTC

size: NA
V: TRBV4-1
J: TRBJ2-3
D: TRBD2
length: 17
CDR3: CASSPTSGGALTDTQYF
DNA: TGCGCCAGCAGCCCGACTAGCGGGGGGGCCCTGACAGATACGCAGTATTTT

size: NA
V: TRBV19
J: TRBJ1-5
D: NA
length: 16
CDR3: CASSIDHRQNNQPQHF
DNA: TGTGCCAGTAGTATAGATCACCGACAGAACAATCAGCCCCAGCATTTT

size: NA
V: TRBV7-3
J: TRBJ1-2
D: NA
length: 15
CDR3: CASSSNPAGAGGYTF
DNA: TGTGCCAGCAGCTCAAACCCTGCGGGAGCAGGCGGCTACACCTTC

size: NA
V: TRBV5-4
J: TRBJ2-5
D: NA
length: 12
CDR3: CASSFYRETQYF
DNA: TGTGCCAGCAGCTTCTACAGGGAGACCCAGTACTTC

size: NA
V: TRBV19
J: TRBJ1-2
D: NA
length: 15
CDR3: CASRAASGGTYGYTF
DNA: TGTGCCAGTAGAGCCGCTTCGGGCGGGACCTATGGCTACACCTTC

size: NA
V: TRBV2
J: TRBJ2-3
D: TRBD2
length: 19
CDR3: CASSSQRGVSWVLTDTQYF
DNA: TGTGCCAGCAGCTCCCAGCGGGGGGTTTCATGGGTCCTCACAGATACGCAGTATTTT

size: NA
V: TRBV5-5
J: TRBJ1-4
D: NA
length: 14
CDR3: CASSSGLINEKLFF
DNA: TGTGCCAGCAGCTCGGGACTTATAAATGAAAAACTGTTTTTT

size: NA
V: TRBV6-2/TRBV6-3
J: TRBJ1-4
D: NA
length: 19
CDR3: CASSYPTHSQGEANEKLFF
DNA: TGTGCCAGCAGTTACCCGACGCATAGCCAAGGGGAGGCTAATGAAAAACTGTTTTTT

size: NA
V: TRBV4-2
J: TRBJ1-1
D: NA
length: 13
CDR3: CASSQTGFTEAFF
DNA: TGTGCCAGCAGCCAAACAGGGTTCACTGAAGCTTTCTTT